This T cell receptor beta chain originates from a study of blood T cell repertoires in COVID-19. About the study: PBMCs, B-cell-depleted T cells, or T cells were the source of the cDNA or gDNA that made up the material.

Assay: immunoSEQ multiplex PCR; the TCRdb copy retains only in-frame clones and omits some. The table has hundreds of thousands of clones, about 88% seen once; the top ten hold roughly 0.92%. V shed 7 bases and J 4 bases; nucleotides not matched to a gene: 8. The CDR3 has 15 residues. The germline V gene has CDR1 LNHDA and CDR2 SQIVND (reference sequence). This receptor was identified in a man between 18 and 29 years old with COVID-19, enrolled during active disease. The sequenced material came from peripheral blood. The gene calls are TRBV19 and TRBJ2-2, with 8 bases fitting TRBD2. The CDR3 DNA is TGTGCCAGTACTAAGGAACTAGCGGTCACCGGGGAGCTGTTTTTT. It codes for CASTKELAVTGELFF.